What follows are 19 T cell receptor beta chains derived from one specimen sequenced in a study of PD-1 blockade in classical Hodgkin lymphoma. Exposure to brentuximab vedotin varied, and each patient had relapsed following autologous stem cell transplantation. TCRdb's table, derived via immunoSEQ multiplex PCR, lists solely in-frame clones and lacks some. The sample carries around 150,000 clones, under 85% recorded once. The sequenced sample was peripheral blood mononuclear cells (PBMCs), obtained before the second cycle of nivolumab. The receptors stem from a human donor with classical Hodgkin lymphoma.

The DNA for the CDR3 is TGCAGCGTTGAAGTAGGACTAGCGCCCTACGAGCAGTACTTC. Translated: CSVEVGLAPYEQYF. This sequence joins TRBV29-1 and TRBJ2-7, with 9 bases fitting TRBD2. The germline gives CDR1 SQVTM, CDR2 ANQGSEA. V was clipped by 1 base and J by 2 bases; unmatched bases: 3. CDR3 length: 14 residues.

J is TRBJ1-1 and V is TRBV6-5; no definite D call. Germline CDR1 reads MNHEY; CDR2 reads SVGAGI. The CDR3 runs 11 residues. V was pared by 8 bases and J by 1 base, with 5 bases between. The CDR3 loop is CASARNTEAFF. CDR3 nucleotides: TGTGCCAGCGCGAGGAACACTGAAGCTTTCTTT.

This clone was observed a handful of times. The chain carries TRBV5-8 and TRBJ1-4; 9 positions agree with TRBD1. CDR1 and CDR2 from the germline V gene are SGHTS and YDEGEE. CDR3 size: 15 residues. V lost 3 bases, J lost 3 bases, and 3 bases stayed unmatched. CDR3 in DNA: TGTGCCAGCAGCTCACAGGGGGCAGCTAATGAAAAACTGTTTTTT. Residues: CASSSQGAANEKLFF.

The rearrangement uses TRBV15 and TRBJ2-1, with 7 nucleotides matching TRBD1. Germline V gives CDR1 LNHNV, CDR2 YYDKDF (reference sequence). The ends lost 9 bases at V and 6 bases at J; junction bases unmatched: 11. This CDR3 region has 14 residues. CDR3 amino acids: CATRSGTVTNEQFF. The CDR3 DNA follows: TGTGCCACTCGCTCCGGGACAGTCACCAATGAGCAGTTCTTC. Combining the CDR3 with reference TRBV15 and TRBJ2-1 gives the whole variable domain DAMVIQNPRYQVTQFGKPVTLSCSQTLNHNVMYWYQQKSSQAPKLLFHYYDKDFNNEADTPDNFQSRRPNTSFCFLDIRSPGLGDTAMYLCATRSGTVTNEQFFGPGTRLTVL.

The V gene is TRBV7-2, the J gene TRBJ1-1; D ambiguous. Trimming removed 0 bases from V and 4 bases from J, with 12 bases in between. This CDR3 has 15 amino acids. Germline V gives CDR1 SGHTA, CDR2 FQGNSA. The CDR3 here is CASSLASGVITEAFF. As DNA, the CDR3 is TGTGCCAGCAGCTTAGCCTCCGGGGTCATCACTGAAGCTTTCTTT. The whole variable domain, filled in from reference TRBV7-2 and TRBJ1-1, reads GAGVSQSPSNKVTEKGKDVELRCDPISGHTALYWYRQSLGQGLEFLIYFQGNSAPDKSGLPSDRFSAERTGGSVSTLTIQRTQQEDSAVYLCASSLASGVITEAFFGQGTRLTVV.

This chain links TRBV11-3 with TRBJ2-1; 10 bases line up with TRBD2. The CDR3 runs 15 residues. V trimming: 5 bases; J trimming: 1 base; junction bases outside the gene matches: 2. Germline lookup yields CDR1 SGHNT and CDR2 YENEEA. DNA for the CDR3: TGTGCCAGCAGCGAGGGACTAGCGTCCTACAATGAGCAGTTCTTC. As protein: CASSEGLASYNEQFF.

This clone was observed once. The genes are TRBV6-6 and TRBJ1-4; TRBD1 matches at 12 bases. Per germline, CDR1 MNHNY and CDR2 SVGAGI (reference sequence). The CDR3 has 14 amino acids. Trimming removed 8 bases from V and 6 bases from J; junction bases left unmatched: 4. The CDR3, as DNA: TGTGCCAGCGGGACAGGGGGCATGTATGAAAAACTGTTTTTT. Protein sequence: CASGTGGMYEKLFF.

This chain links TRBV18 with TRBJ1-2; perhaps TRBD1 as D (6 bases). Trimming shortened V by 3 bases and J by 7 bases, and 18 bases separated the two germline ends. The CDR3 is 15 residues long. CDR1 KGHSH and CDR2 LQKENI come from the germline V gene. CDR3 nucleotides: TGTGCCAGCTCACCGACAGGCCCGGCAACTTTTGGCTACACCTTC. Residues: CASSPTGPATFGYTF.

V gene TRBV7-2 combines with J gene TRBJ2-3, with TRBD2 matching over 13 bases. The junction had 7 bases not matched to a gene; V was cut back by 4 bases and J by 3 bases. The CDR3 has 17 residues. The germline CDR1 and CDR2 sequences are SGHTA and FQGNSA. CDR3 protein: CASSSGLAGDSTDTQYF. CDR3 nucleotides: TGTGCCAGCAGCTCTGGACTAGCGGGAGATTCGACAGATACGCAGTATTTT.

This clone is a singleton in its sample. The V call is TRBV9, the J call TRBJ2-7; D is perhaps TRBD1 (5 bases). The CDR3 is made up of 16 amino acids. From germline, CDR1 is SGDLS and CDR2 YYNGEE. Trimming pared 0 bases from V and 0 bases from J, leaving 13 bases between. CDR3 in DNA: TGTGCCAGCAGCGTAGCCCCAGGGTCCCTCTCCTACGAGCAGTACTTC. This gives the protein CASSVAPGSLSYEQYF.

The chain joins TRBV14 to TRBJ1-1; tentatively, D is TRBD1 (5 bases). The CDR3 is 13 residues long. Germline V CDR1 and CDR2: SGHDN, FVKESK. Trimming removed 5 bases from V and 1 base from J, with 8 bases in between. CDR3 bases: TGTGCCAGCAGCGACCAGGGGAACACTGAAGCTTTCTTT. Its translation: CASSDQGNTEAFF.

The rearrangement joins TRBV19 to TRBJ2-5; 9 positions match TRBD1. This CDR3 is 15 amino acids long. Germline loops: CDR1 LNHDA, CDR2 SQIVND (reference sequence). Losses at the gene ends were 5 bases for V and 2 bases for J; bases not matched to a gene: 6. CDR3 protein: CASSFSTGGQETQYF. Written as DNA, the CDR3 is TGTGCCAGTAGTTTTTCGACAGGGGGTCAAGAGACCCAGTACTTC.

This clone appeared a single time. The rearrangement joins TRBV18 to TRBJ1-3; the match to TRBD1 covers 7 bases. Unmatched junction bases numbered 10, after V lost 5 bases and J lost 0 bases. The V gene's germline CDR1 is KGHSH and CDR2 LQKENI. This CDR3 has 17 residues. In DNA form, the CDR3 reads TGTGCCAGCTCAGCGGTACAGGGGACCTTCTCTGGAAACACCATATATTTT. This translates into CASSAVQGTFSGNTIYF.

The chain carries TRBV6-7 and TRBJ2-5, with TRBD2 matching 8 bases. TRBV6-7 is labeled an ORF, and its function is uncertain. The CDR3 totals 19 residues. After removal of 1 base from V and 2 bases from J, the junction contained 15 bases not matched to a gene. This chain's CDR3 is CASSYLEPSGPPVQETQYF. For the CDR3, the DNA is TGTGCCAGCAGTTACTTGGAGCCTAGCGGGCCCCCCGTGCAAGAGACCCAGTACTTC.

The chain combines TRBV28 with TRBJ1-2, with TRBD1 identical over 7 bases. CDR1 is MDHEN, CDR2 SYDVKM, per germline. The CDR3 runs to 14 residues. V was pared by 5 bases and J by 7 bases, with 10 bases of the junction left unmatched. The CDR3 is CASSRPGGAPGYTF. Here the CDR3 DNA reads TGTGCCAGCAGTCGTCCAGGGGGGGCGCCTGGCTACACCTTC.

This chain uses TRBV5-6 with TRBJ2-1; D uncertain. The CDR3 loop spans 16 amino acids. V dropped 0 bases and J dropped 0 bases, with 10 bases sitting between them. Looked up from germline, CDR1 is SGHDT and CDR2 is YYEEEE. The CDR3 nucleotides are TGTGCCAGCAGCTTGGGCCCAGAGAGCTCCTACAATGAGCAGTTCTTC. This encodes CASSLGPESSYNEQFF.

In its sample, this clone was seen a few times. The rearrangement uses TRBV7-8 and TRBJ1-2; 7 positions match TRBD1. The J segment lost 8 bases and the V segment lost 1 base, leaving 7 bases of the junction unmatched. Germline V CDR1 and CDR2: SGHVS, FQNEAQ. CDR3 length: 14 amino acids. This chain's CDR3 is CASSLVSGTVGYTF. CDR3 coding DNA: TGTGCCAGCAGCTTAGTATCGGGGACAGTCGGCTACACCTTC.

The chain combines TRBV6-1 with TRBJ1-3; D uncertain. The CDR3 has 16 residues. V shed 2 bases and J shed 0 bases, with 11 bases lying between them. Germline assignment: CDR1 MNHNS and CDR2 SASEGT. As DNA, the CDR3 is TGTGCCAGCAGTGAACCCAGGTCCTTCTCTGGAAACACCATATATTTT. Translating it yields CASSEPRSFSGNTIYF.

This rearrangement joins TRBV13 to TRBJ2-2, with D perhaps TRBD2 (6 bases). V was shortened by 6 bases and J by 2 bases, with 13 bases between the two germline ends. CDR3 size: 15 residues. Germline V gives CDR1 PRHDT, CDR2 FYEKMQ (reference sequence). The CDR3, as DNA: TGTGCCAGCAGTCTGGGAGGCCGAAACACCGGGGAGCTGTTTTTT. This gives the protein CASSLGGRNTGELFF.